Listed below are T cell receptor beta chains from one sample, sequenced in a study of blood T cell repertoires in COVID-19. Generated by immunoSEQ multiplex PCR, the TCRdb table keeps only in-frame clones and is missing some. The data hold around 94,000 clones, with around four fifths observed a single time. The sequenced sample was peripheral blood. All receptors derive from a man in his fifties with acute or convalescent COVID-19. The CDR3 runs from the conserved cysteine through the conserved F or W. A D gene is named only where the DNA matches it firmly. Clone sizes are given selectively: once, few, many, or a class where the clone is expanded.

TRBV30	TRBJ2-7	TRBD1	.	TGTGCCTGGGGACAGGGGCGCGAGCAGTACTTC	CAWGQGREQYF
TRBV6-5	TRBJ1-1	TRBD1	.	TGTGCCAGCAGCCCCAGCAGGGGGGCCACTGAAGCTTTCTTT	CASSPSRGATEAFF
TRBV10-3	TRBJ1-1	.	.	TGTGCCATCAGTGAGAAGGGGATGGGCGGTGAAGCTTTCTTT	CAISEKGMGGEAFF
TRBV30	TRBJ1-3	.	.	TGTGCCTGGAGTGGGGGCGGCAGAAGCTCTGGAAACACCATATATTTT	CAWSGGGRSSGNTIYF
TRBV5-6	TRBJ1-1	TRBD1	.	TGTGCCAGCAGCCCAGGGGGCACTGAAGCTTTCTTT	CASSPGGTEAFF
TRBV7-3	TRBJ1-1	TRBD1	few	TGTGCCAGCAGCCCTACAGGGGGCACGACTGAAGCTTTCTTT	CASSPTGGTTEAFF
TRBV5-1	TRBJ2-3	.	.	TGCGCCAGCACCGTAGCAGATACGCAGTATTTT	CASTVADTQYF
TRBV11-2	TRBJ1-2	.	.	TGTGCCAGCAGCCCCAAAACTAACTATGGCTACACCTTC	CASSPKTNYGYTF
TRBV28	TRBJ1-2	TRBD1	.	TGTGCCAGCAGTTCGGGACAGGGCGCTGGTGGCTACACCTTC	CASSSGQGAGGYTF
TRBV4-1	TRBJ2-5	TRBD1	.	TGCGCCAGCAGCCAGGAGGAACAGGGGGCCAGGGGGACCCAGTACTTC	CASSQEEQGARGTQYF
TRBV9	TRBJ1-5	.	.	TGTGCCAGCAGCGTAGCGGAGAATCAGCCCCAGCATTTT	CASSVAENQPQHF
TRBV24-1	TRBJ1-2	TRBD1	.	TGTGCCACCAGTGACACACAGGGGGCCTACTACACCTTC	CATSDTQGAYYTF
TRBV5-1	TRBJ2-2	TRBD2	.	TGCGCCAGCAAAGCGGGAGGGACGAACACCGGGGAGCTGTTTTTT	CASKAGGTNTGELFF
TRBV6-2/TRBV6-3	TRBJ2-5	TRBD2	.	TGTGCCAGCAGTAATATAGCGGGGGGAAAAGAGACCCAGTACTTC	CASSNIAGGKETQYF
TRBV5-1	TRBJ1-4	TRBD1	.	TGCGCCAGCAGCTTTGGACAGGGGAAGGAAAAACTGTTTTTT	CASSFGQGKEKLFF